This T cell receptor (beta chain) was sequenced in a study of shared clonotypes between healthy human individuals. Across the study: The study enrolled a couple of women and three men aged 18 to 49.

Several immunoSEQ 96-well plates shared each subset's DNA, each plate a replicate. Authors' analysis steps: Junction-only immunoSEQ data arrived without quality scores, meaning filtering differed. The assay was immunoSEQ multiplex PCR, and TCRdb's table has in-frame clones only and misses some. The DNA gave D and trimming, while V, J and clone size come from that table. The table shows around 480,000 clones, with about 79% occurring only once. Germline lookup yields CDR1 SGDLS and CDR2 YYNGEE. Trimming at V came to 4 bases and at J to 5 bases, leaving 5 bases not matched to a gene. The CDR3 contains 15 residues.

The J gene is TRBJ2-1, the V gene TRBV9, with 11 bases matching TRBD2. The specimen sequenced was PBMCs. This clonotype was obtained from a woman aged 35 to 49 in good health. Some clones in this sample may be carry-over from other donors' samples. DNA for the CDR3: TGTGCCAGCAGCTTTAGCGGGAGGGCCGACAATGAGCAGTTCTTC. Amino acid sequence: CASSFSGRADNEQFF.